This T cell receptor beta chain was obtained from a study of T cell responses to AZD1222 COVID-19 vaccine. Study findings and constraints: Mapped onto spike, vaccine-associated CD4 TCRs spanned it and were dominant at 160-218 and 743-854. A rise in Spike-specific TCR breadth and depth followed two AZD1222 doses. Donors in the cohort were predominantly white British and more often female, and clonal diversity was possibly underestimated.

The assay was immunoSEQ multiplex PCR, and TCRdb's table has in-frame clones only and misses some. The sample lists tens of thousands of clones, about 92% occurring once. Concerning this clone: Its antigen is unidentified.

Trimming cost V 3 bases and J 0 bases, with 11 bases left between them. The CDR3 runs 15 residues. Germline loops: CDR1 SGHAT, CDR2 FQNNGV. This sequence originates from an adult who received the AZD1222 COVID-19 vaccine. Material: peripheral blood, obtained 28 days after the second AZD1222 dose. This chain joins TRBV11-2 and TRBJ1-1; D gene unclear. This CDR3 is CASSFFGQMNTEAFF. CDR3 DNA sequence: TGTGCCAGCAGCTTTTTTGGGCAGATGAACACTGAAGCTTTCTTT.